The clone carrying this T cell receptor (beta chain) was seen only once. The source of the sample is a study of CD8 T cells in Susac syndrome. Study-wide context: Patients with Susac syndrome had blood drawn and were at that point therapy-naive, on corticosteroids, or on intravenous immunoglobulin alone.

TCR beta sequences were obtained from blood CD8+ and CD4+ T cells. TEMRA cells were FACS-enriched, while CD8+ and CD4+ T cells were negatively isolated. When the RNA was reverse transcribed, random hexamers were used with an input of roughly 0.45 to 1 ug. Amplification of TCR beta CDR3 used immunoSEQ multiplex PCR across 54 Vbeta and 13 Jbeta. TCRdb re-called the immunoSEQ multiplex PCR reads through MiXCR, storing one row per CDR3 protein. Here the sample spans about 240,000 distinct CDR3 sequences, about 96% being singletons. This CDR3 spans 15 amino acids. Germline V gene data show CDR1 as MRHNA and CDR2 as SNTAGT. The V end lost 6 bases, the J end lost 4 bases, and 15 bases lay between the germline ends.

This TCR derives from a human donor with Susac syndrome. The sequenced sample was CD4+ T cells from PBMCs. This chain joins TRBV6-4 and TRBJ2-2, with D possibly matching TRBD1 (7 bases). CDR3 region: CASSRGGGLTGELFF. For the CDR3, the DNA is TGTGCCAGCAGCCGAGGAGGGGGCCTCACCGGGGAGCTGTTTTTT.